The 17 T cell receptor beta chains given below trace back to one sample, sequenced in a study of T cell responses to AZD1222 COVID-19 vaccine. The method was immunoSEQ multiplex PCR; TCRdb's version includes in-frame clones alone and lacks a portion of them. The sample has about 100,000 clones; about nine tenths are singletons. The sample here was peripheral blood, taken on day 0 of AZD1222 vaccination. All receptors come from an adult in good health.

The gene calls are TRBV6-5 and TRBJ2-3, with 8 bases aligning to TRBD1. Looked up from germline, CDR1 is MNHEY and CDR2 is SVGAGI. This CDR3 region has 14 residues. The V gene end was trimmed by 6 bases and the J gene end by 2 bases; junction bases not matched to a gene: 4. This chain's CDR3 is CASRSGQDTDTQYF. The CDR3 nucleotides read TGTGCCAGCAGATCGGGACAGGACACAGATACGCAGTATTTT.

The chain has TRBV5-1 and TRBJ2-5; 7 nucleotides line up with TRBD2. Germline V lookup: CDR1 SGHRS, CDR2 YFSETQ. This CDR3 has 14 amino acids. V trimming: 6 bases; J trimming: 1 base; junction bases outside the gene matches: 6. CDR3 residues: CASTVAGSQETQYF. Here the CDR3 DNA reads TGCGCCAGCACTGTAGCGGGTTCCCAAGAGACCCAGTACTTC.

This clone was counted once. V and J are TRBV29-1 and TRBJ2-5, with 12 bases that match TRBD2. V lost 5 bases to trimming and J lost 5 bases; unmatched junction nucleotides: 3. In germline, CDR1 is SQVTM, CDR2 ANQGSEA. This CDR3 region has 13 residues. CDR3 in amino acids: CSVPGLAGETQYF. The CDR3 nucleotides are TGCAGCGTTCCGGGACTAGCGGGTGAGACCCAGTACTTC.

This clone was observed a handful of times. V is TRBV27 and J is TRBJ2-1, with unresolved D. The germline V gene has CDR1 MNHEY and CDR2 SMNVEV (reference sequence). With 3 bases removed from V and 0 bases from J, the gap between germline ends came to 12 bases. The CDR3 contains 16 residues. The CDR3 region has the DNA TGTGCCAGCAGTTTCCGCCCCTCGGGCTCCTACAATGAGCAGTTCTTC. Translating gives CASSFRPSGSYNEQFF.

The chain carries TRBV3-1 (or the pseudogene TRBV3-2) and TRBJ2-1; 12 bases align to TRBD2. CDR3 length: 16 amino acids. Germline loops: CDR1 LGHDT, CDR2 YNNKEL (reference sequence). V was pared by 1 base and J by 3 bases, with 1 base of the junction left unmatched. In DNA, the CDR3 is TGTGCCAGCAGCCAAGGGACTAGCGGGATCTACAATGAGCAGTTCTTC. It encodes CASSQGTSGIYNEQFF.

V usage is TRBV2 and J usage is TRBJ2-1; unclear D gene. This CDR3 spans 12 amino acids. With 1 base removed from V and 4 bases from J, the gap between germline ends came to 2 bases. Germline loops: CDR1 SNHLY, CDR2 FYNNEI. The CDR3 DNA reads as TGTGCCAGCAGTGAAGATTACAATGAGCAGTTCTTC. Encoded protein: CASSEDYNEQFF.

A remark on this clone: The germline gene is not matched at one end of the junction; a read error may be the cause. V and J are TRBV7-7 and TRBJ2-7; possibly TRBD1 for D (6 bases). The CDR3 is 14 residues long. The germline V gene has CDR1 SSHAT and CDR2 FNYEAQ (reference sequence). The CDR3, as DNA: TGTGCTAGCAGCTACAAATCGGACAGTTCCGAGCAGTACTTC. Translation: CASSYKSDSSEQYF.

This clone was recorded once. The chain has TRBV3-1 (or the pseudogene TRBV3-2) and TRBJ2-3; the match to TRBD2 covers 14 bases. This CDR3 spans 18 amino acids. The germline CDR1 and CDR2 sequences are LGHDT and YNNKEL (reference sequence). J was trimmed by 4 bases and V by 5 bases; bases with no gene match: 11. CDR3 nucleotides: TGTGCCAGCAGCTACCCCTCAGGGACTAGCGGGAGCGCAGATACGCAGTATTTT. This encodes CASSYPSGTSGSADTQYF.

CDR3 nucleotide sequence: TGTGCCAGCAGCTTAGGAGGGCACGATCAGCCCCAGCATTTT. Amino acids: CASSLGGHDQPQHF. The chain links TRBV11-2 to TRBJ1-5; D is unresolved. Germline CDR1 is SGHAT and CDR2 is FQNNGV. The CDR3 sequence is 14 residues long. Trimming left V 1 base short and J 5 bases short, with 9 bases between.

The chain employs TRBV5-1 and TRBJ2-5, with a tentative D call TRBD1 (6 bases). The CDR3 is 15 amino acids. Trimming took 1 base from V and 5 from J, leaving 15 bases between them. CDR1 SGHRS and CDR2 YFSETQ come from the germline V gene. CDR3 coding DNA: TGCGCCAGCAGCTTGTTAACAGGGATATGGGAGACCCAGTACTTC. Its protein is CASSLLTGIWETQYF.

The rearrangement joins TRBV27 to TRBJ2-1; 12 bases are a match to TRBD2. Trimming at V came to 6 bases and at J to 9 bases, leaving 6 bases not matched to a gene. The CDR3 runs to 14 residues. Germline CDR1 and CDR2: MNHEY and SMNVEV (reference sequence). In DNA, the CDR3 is TGTGCCAGCAGCTCTAGCGGGAGGGCCTCTGAGCAGTTCTTC. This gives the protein CASSSSGRASEQFF.

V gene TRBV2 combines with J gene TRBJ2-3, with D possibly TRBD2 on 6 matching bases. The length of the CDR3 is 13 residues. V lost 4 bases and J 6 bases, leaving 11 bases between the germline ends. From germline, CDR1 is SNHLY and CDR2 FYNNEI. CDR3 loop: CASSVGGADTQYF. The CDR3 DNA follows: TGTGCCAGCAGTGTTGGCGGGGCCGATACGCAGTATTTT. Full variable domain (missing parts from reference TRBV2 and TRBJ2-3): EPEVTQTPSHQVTQMGQEVILRCVPISNHLYFYWYRQILGQKVEFLVSFYNNEISEKSEIFDDQFSVERPDGSNFTLKIRSTKLEDSAMYFCASSVGGADTQYFGPGTRLTVL.

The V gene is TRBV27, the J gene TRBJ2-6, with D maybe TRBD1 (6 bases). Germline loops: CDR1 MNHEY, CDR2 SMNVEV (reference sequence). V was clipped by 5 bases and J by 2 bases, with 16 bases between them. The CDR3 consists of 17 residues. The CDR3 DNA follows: TGTGCCAGCAGTCCGGATACCAGGGGCGCTGGGGCCAACGTCCTGACTTTC. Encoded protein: CASSPDTRGAGANVLTF.

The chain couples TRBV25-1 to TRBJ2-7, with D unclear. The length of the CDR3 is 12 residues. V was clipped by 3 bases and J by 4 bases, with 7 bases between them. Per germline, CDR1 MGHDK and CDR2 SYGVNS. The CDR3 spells CASSDPRYEQYF. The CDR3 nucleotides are TGTGCCAGCAGTGATCCGAGATACGAGCAGTACTTC.

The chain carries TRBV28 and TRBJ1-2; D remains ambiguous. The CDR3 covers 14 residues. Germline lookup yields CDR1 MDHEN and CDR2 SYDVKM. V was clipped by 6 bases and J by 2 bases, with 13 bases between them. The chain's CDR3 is CASSLAGNNYGYTF. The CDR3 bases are TGTGCCAGCAGCCTGGCCGGGAACAACTATGGCTACACCTTC.

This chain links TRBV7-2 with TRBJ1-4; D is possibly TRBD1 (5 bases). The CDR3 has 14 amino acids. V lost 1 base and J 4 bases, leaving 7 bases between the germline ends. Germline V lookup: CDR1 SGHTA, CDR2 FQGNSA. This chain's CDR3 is CASSLGQLNEKLFF. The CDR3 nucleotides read TGTGCCAGCAGCTTAGGACAGCTTAATGAAAAACTGTTTTTT. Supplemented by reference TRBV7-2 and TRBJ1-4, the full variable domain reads GAGVSQSPSNKVTEKGKDVELRCDPISGHTALYWYRQSLGQGLEFLIYFQGNSAPDKSGLPSDRFSAERTGGSVSTLTIQRTQQEDSAVYLCASSLGQLNEKLFFGSGTQLSVL.

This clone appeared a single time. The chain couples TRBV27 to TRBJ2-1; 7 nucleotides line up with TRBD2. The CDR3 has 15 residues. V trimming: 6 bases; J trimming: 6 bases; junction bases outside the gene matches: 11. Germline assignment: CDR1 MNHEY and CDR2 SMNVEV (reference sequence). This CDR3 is CASRTMGGVRNEQFF. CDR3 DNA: TGTGCCAGCAGGACTATGGGGGGGGTTCGCAATGAGCAGTTCTTC.